A single sample is the source of the 21 T cell receptor beta chains below, sequenced in a study of control samples from healthy donors and cancer patients. Libraries were prepared by immunoSEQ multiplex PCR; TCRdb keeps only in-frame clonotypes and omits some of them. Of about 95,000 clones in the sample, around 89% are singletons; the top ten hold over 13%. Sequences were obtained from blood. Receptors originate from a woman aged 65 to 85 in good health.

This chain connects TRBV10-3 to TRBJ2-7, with TRBD1 matching 9 bases. Germline values: CDR1 ENHRY, CDR2 SYGVKD. This CDR3 contains 14 residues. V was clipped by 6 bases and J by 0 bases; unmatched bases: 3. In nucleotides, the CDR3 is TGTGCCATCAGAAGGACAGGGGACTCCTACGAGCAGTACTTC. Its protein product is CAIRRTGDSYEQYF.

The genes are TRBV6-6 and TRBJ1-1, with TRBD1 identical over 8 bases. V was pared by 4 bases and J by 3 bases, with 7 bases of the junction left unmatched. The CDR3 runs 15 residues. From germline, CDR1 is MNHNY and CDR2 SVGAGI (reference sequence). The CDR3 region has the DNA TGTGCCAGCAGTTCCATCGACAGGGGTCACACTGAAGCTTTCTTT. It is translated as CASSSIDRGHTEAFF.

As to this clone: In the same sample, other DNA sequences code for this CDR3. The chain carries TRBV6-1 and TRBJ2-3, with 8 bases aligning to TRBD2. Germline loops: CDR1 MNHNS, CDR2 SASEGT. V lost 2 bases, J lost 0 bases, and 4 bases stayed unmatched. The CDR3 spans 16 residues. The DNA of the CDR3 is TGTGCCAGCAGTGAATACGCGGGGGGAAGCACAGATACGCAGTATTTT. This codes for CASSEYAGGSTDTQYF.

The chain has TRBV11-2 and TRBJ2-1, with 11 bases that match TRBD2. The CDR3 is 17 amino acids. The germline V gene encodes CDR1 SGHAT and CDR2 FQNNGV. J was trimmed by 8 bases and V by 1 base; bases with no gene match: 10. The CDR3 DNA sequence: TGTGCCAGCAGCTTAGGAGCTTATACTAGCGGGAGTCATGAGCAGTTCTTC. It is translated as CASSLGAYTSGSHEQFF.

V usage is TRBV19 and J usage is TRBJ1-1, with D unclear. Trimming pared 3 bases from V and 1 base from J, leaving 12 bases between. Germline V lookup: CDR1 LNHDA, CDR2 SQIVND (reference sequence). This CDR3 region has 15 residues. CDR3 bases: TGTGCCAGTAGTATGACCGTTCTTTCGAACACTGAAGCTTTCTTT. Its translation is CASSMTVLSNTEAFF.

The chain uses TRBV7-9 and TRBJ1-4; no firm D call. Germline values: CDR1 SEHNR, CDR2 FQNEAQ (reference sequence). The V end lost 3 bases, the J end lost 0 bases, and 5 bases lay between the germline ends. CDR3 length: 14 amino acids. CDR3: CASSLQATNEKLFF. DNA of the CDR3: TGTGCCAGCAGCTTGCAGGCAACTAATGAAAAACTGTTTTTT.

The CDR3 sequence is CASSYGQGRGTEAFF. As DNA, the CDR3 is TGTGCCAGCAGTTACGGACAGGGTAGGGGCACTGAAGCTTTCTTT. The V call is TRBV6-5, the J call TRBJ1-1, with 8 bases matching TRBD1. The CDR3 length is 15 residues. Trimming cost V 2 bases and J 4 bases; bases outside gene matches: 6. CDR1 is MNHEY and CDR2 is SVGAGI in the germline V gene.

This chain links TRBV11-2 with TRBJ2-1, with TRBD1 identical over 9 bases. The CDR3 contains 14 residues. Germline assignment: CDR1 SGHAT and CDR2 FQNNGV. V was pared by 8 bases and J by 7 bases, with 9 bases of the junction left unmatched. CDR3 DNA sequence: TGTGCCAGCCAACAGGGGGCGCGGGGTAATGAGCAGTTCTTC. This sequence encodes CASQQGARGNEQFF.

The chain combines TRBV27 with TRBJ1-2; D might be TRBD1 (6 bases). Germline CDR1 reads MNHEY; CDR2 reads SMNVEV (reference sequence). The CDR3 has 14 amino acids. The germline V and J ends were trimmed by 3 bases and 0 bases, with 8 bases remaining between them. The CDR3 loop is CASSFSGANYGYTF. The DNA of the CDR3 is TGTGCCAGCAGTTTCTCAGGGGCTAACTATGGCTACACCTTC.

The rearrangement links TRBV5-6 to TRBJ1-3; possible D gene TRBD1, 5 bases. Germline V gives CDR1 SGHDT, CDR2 YYEEEE. CDR3 length: 15 residues. Trimming removed 3 bases at V and 0 bases at J, with 10 bases between. The CDR3 coding sequence is TGTGCCAGCAGCTCACAGGCCCACTCTGGAAACACCATATATTTT. Protein product: CASSSQAHSGNTIYF.

V and J are TRBV27 and TRBJ1-2; D unresolved. The CDR3 length is 14 residues. The V end lost 6 bases, the J end lost 0 bases, and 11 bases lay between the germline ends. Germline CDR1 reads MNHEY; CDR2 reads SMNVEV (reference sequence). CDR3 sequence (DNA): TGTGCCAGCAGCTTCACCGGGCCTAACTATGGCTACACCTTC. It specifies CASSFTGPNYGYTF.

The chain has TRBV7-8 and TRBJ2-1; D is unresolved. The germline V gene has CDR1 SGHVS and CDR2 FQNEAQ. Trimming left V 2 bases short and J 4 bases short, with 12 bases between. The CDR3 runs to 15 residues. The CDR3 spells CASSLRYNLYNEQFF. The CDR3 DNA is TGTGCCAGCAGCTTAAGGTATAACTTGTACAATGAGCAGTTCTTC.

The chain carries TRBV13 and TRBJ1-6, with D possibly matching TRBD1 (5 bases). Deletions cut 0 bases from V and 7 bases from J, with 10 bases between. This CDR3 region has 15 residues. Germline V CDR1 and CDR2: PRHDT, FYEKMQ (reference sequence). The CDR3 DNA is TGTGCCAGCAGCTTAGGTCGACAGAGGAATTCACCCCTCCACTTT. Its translation: CASSLGRQRNSPLHF.

The CDR3 region has the DNA TGTGCCAGCAGCGTGACAGCAACTAATGAAAAACTGTTTTTT. This translates into CASSVTATNEKLFF. The chain joins TRBV9 to TRBJ1-4; D is possibly TRBD1 (5 bases). Trimming cost V 2 bases and J 0 bases, with 5 bases left between them. Germline values: CDR1 SGDLS, CDR2 YYNGEE. The CDR3 length is 14 residues.

The J gene is TRBJ2-2, the V gene TRBV5-6; TRBD2 matches 8 bases. The germline gives CDR1 SGHDT, CDR2 YYEEEE. V dropped 1 base and J dropped 2; count of bases not matched to a gene: 4. The length of the CDR3 is 16 residues. CDR3 region: CASSLLLAGNTGELFF. The CDR3 DNA sequence: TGTGCCAGCAGCTTGTTGCTAGCGGGTAACACCGGGGAGCTGTTTTTT. Complete variable domain (other parts from reference TRBV5-6 and TRBJ2-2): DAGVTQSPTHLIKTRGQQVTLRCSPKSGHDTVSWYQQALGQGPQFIFQYYEEEERQRGNFPDRFSGHQFPNYSSELNVNALLLGDSALYLCASSLLLAGNTGELFFGEGSRLTVL.

The CDR3 spells CASSWTGEGDTQYF. The CDR3 coding sequence is TGTGCCAGCAGCTGGACAGGGGAAGGAGATACGCAGTATTTT. This chain connects TRBV5-5 to TRBJ2-3; 9 bases fit TRBD1. The V gene's germline CDR1 is SGHKS and CDR2 YYEKEE (reference sequence). There are 14 residues in the CDR3. The V and J ends lost 3 bases and 5 bases, in that order; junction bases with no gene match: 4.

This chain connects TRBV6-6 to TRBJ2-6, with 9 bases aligning to TRBD1. The germline CDR1 and CDR2 sequences are MNHNY and SVGAGI (reference sequence). The CDR3 extends over 18 amino acids. Trimming took 5 bases from V and 4 from J; bases not matched to a gene: 12. CDR3 nucleotide sequence: TGTGCCAGCAGTCCCATGAGGACAGGGGCTCCCGGGGCCAACGTCCTGACTTTC. Its translation is CASSPMRTGAPGANVLTF.

This chain connects TRBV27 to TRBJ1-4; tentatively, D is TRBD1 (5 bases). The ends were cut back, 6 bases at V and 6 bases at J, with 17 bases in the middle. Germline CDR1 MNHEY, CDR2 SMNVEV (reference sequence). CDR3 size: 15 residues. This CDR3 reads CASSQQAGVDEKLFF. The CDR3 coding sequence is TGTGCCAGCAGCCAACAGGCGGGGGTTGATGAAAAACTGTTTTTT.

This clone turned up a few times. The junction and the germline gene differ at one end; a read error may be behind it. The rearrangement links TRBV4-2 to TRBJ2-7; TRBD1 might be the D (6 bases). The CDR3 is made up of 12 amino acids. Germline V gene data show CDR1 as LGHNA and CDR2 as YNFKEQ. CDR3 bases: TGTGCCAGCAGCCAAGAGCGACAGCAGGGGCTCTTC. It encodes CASSQERQQGLF.

J is TRBJ1-5 and V is TRBV30, with unresolved D. Trimming took 0 bases from V and 4 from J, leaving 7 bases between them. The germline V gene has CDR1 GTSNPN and CDR2 SVGIG (reference sequence). The CDR3 sequence is 13 residues long. The CDR3 loop is CAWSVEGNQPQHF. The DNA of the CDR3 is TGTGCCTGGAGTGTAGAAGGGAATCAGCCCCAGCATTTT.

The genes are TRBV4-1 and TRBJ2-7, with D possibly TRBD2 on 8 matching bases. The CDR3 has 17 residues. V was pared by 4 bases and J by 4 bases, with 23 bases between. Germline V lookup: CDR1 MGHRA, CDR2 YSYEKL. The DNA for the CDR3 is TGCGCCAGCAGCCCAGGGGGTGGGCCTAGCGGGTTATACGAGCAGTACTTC. As protein: CASSPGGGPSGLYEQYF.